A single sample gave rise to the 4 T cell receptor beta chains below, sequenced in a study of OX40 agonist ivuxolimab in advanced cancers. Only in-frame clones appear in the TCRdb table, and some are missing; sequencing was by immunoSEQ multiplex PCR. This table holds roughly 20,000 clones, about 86% found once. The source material was CD4+ or CD8+ T cells sorted from blood, sampled in a trial of the OX40 agonist ivuxolimab. Receptor source: an adult with an advanced solid tumor such as melanoma, head and neck, liver or kidney cancer.

This clone was observed once. The V and J genes are TRBV30 and TRBJ1-2; 8 bases are a match to TRBD1. This CDR3 spans 13 amino acids. Germline CDR1 and CDR2: GTSNPN and SVGIG (reference sequence). The J segment lost 5 bases and the V segment lost 2 bases, leaving 4 bases of the junction unmatched. In nucleotides, the CDR3 is TGTGCCTGGAGTCGGGACAGGCCGTATGGCTACACCTTC. Protein product: CAWSRDRPYGYTF.

This chain connects TRBV7-9 to TRBJ2-7; perhaps TRBD2 as D (5 bases). Trimming pared 1 base from V and 0 bases from J, leaving 10 bases between. Germline V gene data show CDR1 as SEHNR and CDR2 as FQNEAQ (reference sequence). This CDR3 has 15 amino acids. The CDR3 sequence is CASSLGERSSYEQYF. CDR3 DNA: TGTGCCAGCAGCTTAGGGGAGCGGTCCTCCTACGAGCAGTACTTC. Full variable domain (outside the CDR3, taken from reference TRBV7-9 and TRBJ2-7): DTGVSQNPRHKITKRGQNVTFRCDPISEHNRLYWYRQTLGQGPEFLTYFQNEAQLEKSRLLSDRFSAERPKGSFSTLEIQRTEQGDSAMYLCASSLGERSSYEQYFGPGTRLTVT.

The V call is TRBV9, the J call TRBJ2-5; D uncertain. Germline CDR1 reads SGDLS; CDR2 reads YYNGEE. The CDR3 has 15 amino acids. Trimming stripped 4 bases from V and 4 bases from J, with 17 bases between. CDR3 protein: CASSPRARFGETQYF. CDR3 sequence (DNA): TGTGCCAGCAGCCCCCGGGCCCGGTTCGGAGAGACCCAGTACTTC.

V and J are TRBV29-1 and TRBJ2-7, with D perhaps being TRBD1 or TRBD2 (6 bases each). This CDR3 is built from 13 residues. V gave up 4 bases and J gave up 7 bases, with 17 bases separating them. From germline, CDR1 is SQVTM and CDR2 ANQGSEA. CDR3 sequence: CSVAERQAGEQYF. In nucleotides, the CDR3 is TGCAGCGTTGCGGAGAGACAGGCGGGGGAGCAGTACTTC.